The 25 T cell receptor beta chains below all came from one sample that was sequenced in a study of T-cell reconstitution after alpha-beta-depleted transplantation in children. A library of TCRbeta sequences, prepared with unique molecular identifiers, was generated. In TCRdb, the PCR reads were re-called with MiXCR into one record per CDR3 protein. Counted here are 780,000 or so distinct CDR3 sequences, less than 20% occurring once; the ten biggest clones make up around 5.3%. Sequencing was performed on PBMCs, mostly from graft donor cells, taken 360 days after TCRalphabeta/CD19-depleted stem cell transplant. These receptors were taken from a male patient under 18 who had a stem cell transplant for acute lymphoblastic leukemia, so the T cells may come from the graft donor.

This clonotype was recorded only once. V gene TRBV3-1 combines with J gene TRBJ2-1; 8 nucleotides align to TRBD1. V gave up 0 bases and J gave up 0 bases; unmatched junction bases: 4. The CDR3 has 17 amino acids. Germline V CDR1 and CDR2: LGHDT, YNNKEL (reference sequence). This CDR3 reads CASSQDQGAISYNEQFF. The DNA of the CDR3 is TGTGCCAGCAGCCAAGATCAGGGGGCAATCTCCTACAATGAGCAGTTCTTC.

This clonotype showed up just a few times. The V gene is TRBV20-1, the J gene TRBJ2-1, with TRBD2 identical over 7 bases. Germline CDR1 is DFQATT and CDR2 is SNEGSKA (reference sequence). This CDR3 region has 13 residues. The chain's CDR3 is CSVSGTSHNEQFF. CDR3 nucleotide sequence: TGCAGCGTGAGCGGGACGTCCCACAATGAGCAGTTCTTC.

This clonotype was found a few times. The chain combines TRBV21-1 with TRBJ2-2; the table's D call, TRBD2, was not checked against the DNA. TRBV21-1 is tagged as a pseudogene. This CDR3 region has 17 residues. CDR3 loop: CASSTPAQGLDTGELFF. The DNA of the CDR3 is TGTGCCAGCAGCACTCCCGCGCAGGGTCTGGACACCGGGGAGCTGTTTTTT.

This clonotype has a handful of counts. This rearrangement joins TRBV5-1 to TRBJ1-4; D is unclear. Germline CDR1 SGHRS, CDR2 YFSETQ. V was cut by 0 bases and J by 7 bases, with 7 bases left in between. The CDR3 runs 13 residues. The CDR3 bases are TGCGCCAGCAGCTTGGGGTATGGTGAAAAACTGTTTTTT. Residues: CASSLGYGEKLFF. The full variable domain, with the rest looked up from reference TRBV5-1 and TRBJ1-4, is KAGVTQTPRYLIKTRGQQVTLSCSPISGHRSVSWYQQTPGQGLQFLFEYFSETQRNKGNFPGRFSGRQFSNSRSEMNVSTLELGDSALYLCASSLGYGEKLFFGSGTQLSVL.

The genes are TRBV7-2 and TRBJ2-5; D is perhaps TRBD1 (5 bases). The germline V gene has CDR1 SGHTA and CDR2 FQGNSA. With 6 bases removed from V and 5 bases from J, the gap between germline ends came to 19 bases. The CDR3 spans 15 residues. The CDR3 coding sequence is TGTGCCAGCAGTCGTCCCGACAGACCAGGGGAGACCCAGTACTTC. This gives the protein CASSRPDRPGETQYF.

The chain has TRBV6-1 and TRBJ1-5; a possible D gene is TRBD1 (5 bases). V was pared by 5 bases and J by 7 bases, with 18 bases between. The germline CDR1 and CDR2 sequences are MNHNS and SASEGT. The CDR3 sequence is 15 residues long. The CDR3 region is CASSQSQGLWQPQHF. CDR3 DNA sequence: TGTGCCAGCAGTCAATCGCAGGGCTTATGGCAGCCCCAGCATTTT.

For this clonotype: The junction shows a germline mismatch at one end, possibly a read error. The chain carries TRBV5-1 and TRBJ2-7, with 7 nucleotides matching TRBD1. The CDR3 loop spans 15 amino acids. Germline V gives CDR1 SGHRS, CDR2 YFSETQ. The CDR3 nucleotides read TGCGCCAGCAGCCTCCTCCGGGACAGCCCTTACGAACAGTACTTC. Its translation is CASSLLRDSPYEQYF.

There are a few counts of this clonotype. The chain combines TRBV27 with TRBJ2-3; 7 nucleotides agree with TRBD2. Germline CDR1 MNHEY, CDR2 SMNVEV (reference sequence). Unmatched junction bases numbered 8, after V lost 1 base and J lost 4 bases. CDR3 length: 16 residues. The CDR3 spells CASSLFSGGIPDTQYF. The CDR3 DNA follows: TGTGCCAGCAGTTTATTCTCGGGAGGAATTCCAGATACGCAGTATTTT.

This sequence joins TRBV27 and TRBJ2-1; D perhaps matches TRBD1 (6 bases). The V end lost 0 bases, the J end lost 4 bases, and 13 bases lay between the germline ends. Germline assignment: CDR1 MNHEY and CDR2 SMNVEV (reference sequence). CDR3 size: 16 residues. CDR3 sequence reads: CASSLSKGTLYNEQFF. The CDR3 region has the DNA TGTGCCAGCAGTTTATCGAAAGGGACACTATACAATGAGCAGTTCTTC.

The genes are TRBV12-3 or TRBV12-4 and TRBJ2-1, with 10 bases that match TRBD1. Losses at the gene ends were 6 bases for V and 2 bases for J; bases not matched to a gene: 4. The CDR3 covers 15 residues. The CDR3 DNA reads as TGTGCCAGCAGACCGGGACAGGGGCCCTACAATGAGCAGTTCTTC. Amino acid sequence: CASRPGQGPYNEQFF.

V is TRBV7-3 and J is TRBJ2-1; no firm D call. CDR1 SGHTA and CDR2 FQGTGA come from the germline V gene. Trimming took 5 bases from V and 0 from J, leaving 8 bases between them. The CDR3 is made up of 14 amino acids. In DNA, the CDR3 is TGTGCCAGCAGCCGATGGTCCTCCTACAATGAGCAGTTCTTC. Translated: CASSRWSSYNEQFF.

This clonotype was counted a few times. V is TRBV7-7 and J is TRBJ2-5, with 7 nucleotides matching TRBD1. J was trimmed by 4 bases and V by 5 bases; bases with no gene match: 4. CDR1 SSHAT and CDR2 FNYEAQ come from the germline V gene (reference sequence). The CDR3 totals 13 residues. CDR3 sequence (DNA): TGTGCCAGCAGCCCGACAGGGCCAGAGACCCAGTACTTC. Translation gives CASSPTGPETQYF.

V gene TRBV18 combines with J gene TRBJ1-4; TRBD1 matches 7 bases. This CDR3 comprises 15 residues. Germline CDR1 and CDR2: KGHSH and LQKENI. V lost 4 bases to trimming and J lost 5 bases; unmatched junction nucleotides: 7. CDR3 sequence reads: CASSQEQGTNEKLFF. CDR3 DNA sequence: TGTGCCAGCTCACAGGAACAGGGGACAAATGAAAAACTGTTTTTT.

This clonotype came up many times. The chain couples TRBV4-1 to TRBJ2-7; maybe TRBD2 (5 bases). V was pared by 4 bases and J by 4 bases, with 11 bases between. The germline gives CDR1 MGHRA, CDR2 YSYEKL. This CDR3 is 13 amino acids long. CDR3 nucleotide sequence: TGCGCCAGCAGCCCCCTCCGGGGATACGAGCAGTACTTC. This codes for CASSPLRGYEQYF.

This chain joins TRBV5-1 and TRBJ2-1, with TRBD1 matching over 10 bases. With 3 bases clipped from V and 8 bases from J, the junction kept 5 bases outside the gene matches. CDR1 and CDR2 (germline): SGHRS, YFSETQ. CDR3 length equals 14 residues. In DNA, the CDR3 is TGCGCCAGCAGCTGGGACAGGGGACAGCATGAGCAGTTCTTC. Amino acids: CASSWDRGQHEQFF. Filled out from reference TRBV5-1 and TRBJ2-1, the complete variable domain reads KAGVTQTPRYLIKTRGQQVTLSCSPISGHRSVSWYQQTPGQGLQFLFEYFSETQRNKGNFPGRFSGRQFSNSRSEMNVSTLELGDSALYLCASSWDRGQHEQFFGPGTRLTVL.

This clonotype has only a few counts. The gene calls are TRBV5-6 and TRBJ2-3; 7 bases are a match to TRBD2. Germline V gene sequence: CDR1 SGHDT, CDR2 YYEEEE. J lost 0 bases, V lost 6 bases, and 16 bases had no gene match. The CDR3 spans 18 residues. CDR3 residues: CASMGPGTTSTSTDTQYF. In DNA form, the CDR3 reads TGTGCCAGCATGGGGCCCGGGACTACCTCGACTAGCACAGATACGCAGTATTTT.

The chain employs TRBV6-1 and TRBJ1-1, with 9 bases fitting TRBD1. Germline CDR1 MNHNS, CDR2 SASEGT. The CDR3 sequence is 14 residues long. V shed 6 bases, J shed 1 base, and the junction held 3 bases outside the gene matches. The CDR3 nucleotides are TGTGCCAGCAGCGACAGGGGGACGAACACTGAAGCTTTCTTT. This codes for CASSDRGTNTEAFF.

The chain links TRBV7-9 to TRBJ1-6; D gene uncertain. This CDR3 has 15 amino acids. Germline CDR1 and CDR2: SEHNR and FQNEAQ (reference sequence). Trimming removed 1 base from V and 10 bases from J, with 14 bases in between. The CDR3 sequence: CASSLGSSGRSPLHF. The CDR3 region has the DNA TGTGCCAGCAGCTTAGGTTCCTCGGGGAGGTCACCCCTCCACTTT.

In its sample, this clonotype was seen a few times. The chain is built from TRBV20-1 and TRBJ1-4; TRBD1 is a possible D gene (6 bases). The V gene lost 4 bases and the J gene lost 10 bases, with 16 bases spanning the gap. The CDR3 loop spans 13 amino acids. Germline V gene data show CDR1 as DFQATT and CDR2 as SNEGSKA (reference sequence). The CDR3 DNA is TGCAGTGCTATGGCAGGGGCGATCGGAAAACTGTTTTTT. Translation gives CSAMAGAIGKLFF.

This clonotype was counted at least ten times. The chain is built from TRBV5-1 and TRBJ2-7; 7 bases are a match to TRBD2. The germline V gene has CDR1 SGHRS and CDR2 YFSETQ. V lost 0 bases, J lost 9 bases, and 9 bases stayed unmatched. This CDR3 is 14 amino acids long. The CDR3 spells CASSLVARENGQYF. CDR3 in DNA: TGCGCCAGCAGCTTGGTCGCGCGGGAGAATGGGCAGTACTTC.

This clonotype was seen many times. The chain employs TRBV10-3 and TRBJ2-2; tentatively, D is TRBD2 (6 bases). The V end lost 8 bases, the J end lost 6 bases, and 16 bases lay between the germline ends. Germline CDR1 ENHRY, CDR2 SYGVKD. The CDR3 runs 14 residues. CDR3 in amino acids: CAIASGGRPGELFF. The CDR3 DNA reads TGTGCCATCGCGTCCGGGGGACGGCCCGGGGAGCTGTTTTTT.

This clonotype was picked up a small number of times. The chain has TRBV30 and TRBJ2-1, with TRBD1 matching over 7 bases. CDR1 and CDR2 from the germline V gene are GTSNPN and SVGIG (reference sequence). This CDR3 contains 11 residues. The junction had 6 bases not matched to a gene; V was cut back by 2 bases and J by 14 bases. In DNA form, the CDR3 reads TGTGCCTGGAGTTGGACCGGGACAGAGTTCTTC. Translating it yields CAWSWTGTEFF.

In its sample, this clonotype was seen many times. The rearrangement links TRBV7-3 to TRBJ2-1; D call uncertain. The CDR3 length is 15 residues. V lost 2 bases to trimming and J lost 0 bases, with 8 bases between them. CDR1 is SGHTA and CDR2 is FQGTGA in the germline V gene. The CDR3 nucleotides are TGTGCCAGCAGCTTATCCGCTAGCTCCTACAATGAGCAGTTCTTC. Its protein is CASSLSASSYNEQFF.

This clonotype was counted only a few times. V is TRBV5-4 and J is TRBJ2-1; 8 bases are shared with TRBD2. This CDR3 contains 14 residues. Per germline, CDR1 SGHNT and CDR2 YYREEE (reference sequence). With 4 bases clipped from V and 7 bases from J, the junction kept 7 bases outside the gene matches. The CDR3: CASSTRTSWNEQFF. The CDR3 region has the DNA TGTGCCAGCAGCACCCGGACTAGCTGGAATGAGCAGTTCTTC.

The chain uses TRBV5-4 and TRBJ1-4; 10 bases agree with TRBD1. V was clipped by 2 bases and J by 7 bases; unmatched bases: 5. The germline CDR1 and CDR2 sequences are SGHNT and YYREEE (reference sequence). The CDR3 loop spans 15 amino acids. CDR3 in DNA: TGTGCCAGCAGCTTCCGACAGGGGGCAGGTGAAAAACTGTTTTTT. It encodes CASSFRQGAGEKLFF.